This paragraph covers one T cell receptor (beta chain) sequence. V lost 9 bases and J 7 bases, leaving 12 bases between the germline ends. Germline V CDR1 and CDR2: LNHDA, SQIVND (reference sequence). The CDR3 has 11 residues. The sample comes from a study of radiotherapy plus CTLA-4 blockade in lung cancer. Across the whole study: Among patients, about 17% showed objective responses, and 25% to 35% had disease control.

Sequencing was performed with immunoSEQ multiplex PCR; in TCRdb, only in-frame clones are kept and a portion is missing. Of some 90,000 clones detected, around 86% appear once; the ten largest clones hold under 0.85%. The V and J genes are TRBV19 and TRBJ1-2; tentative D call: TRBD1 (6 bases). Sequencing was performed on peripheral blood, taken from a patient treated with radiotherapy plus ipilimumab. The receptor was derived from a human donor with non-small cell lung cancer who had stable disease on radiotherapy plus ipilimumab. CDR3 nucleotide sequence: TGTGCCAGCCACAGGGATGGTGGCTACACCTTC. Translation gives CASHRDGGYTF.